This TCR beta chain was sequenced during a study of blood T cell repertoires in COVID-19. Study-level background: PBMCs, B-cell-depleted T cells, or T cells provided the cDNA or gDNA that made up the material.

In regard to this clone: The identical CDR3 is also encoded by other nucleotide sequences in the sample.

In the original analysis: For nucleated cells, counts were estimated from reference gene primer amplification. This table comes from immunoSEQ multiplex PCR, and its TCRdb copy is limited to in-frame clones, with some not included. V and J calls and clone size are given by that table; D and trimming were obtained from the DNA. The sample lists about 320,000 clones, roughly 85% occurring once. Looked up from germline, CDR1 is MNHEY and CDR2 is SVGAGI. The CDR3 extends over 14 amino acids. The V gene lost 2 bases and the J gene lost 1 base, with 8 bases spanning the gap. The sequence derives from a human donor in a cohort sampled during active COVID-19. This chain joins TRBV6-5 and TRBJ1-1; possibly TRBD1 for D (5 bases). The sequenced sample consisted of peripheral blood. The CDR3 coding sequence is TGTGCCAGCAGTTACACAGGAAGGAACACTGAAGCTTTCTTT. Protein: CASSYTGRNTEAFF.